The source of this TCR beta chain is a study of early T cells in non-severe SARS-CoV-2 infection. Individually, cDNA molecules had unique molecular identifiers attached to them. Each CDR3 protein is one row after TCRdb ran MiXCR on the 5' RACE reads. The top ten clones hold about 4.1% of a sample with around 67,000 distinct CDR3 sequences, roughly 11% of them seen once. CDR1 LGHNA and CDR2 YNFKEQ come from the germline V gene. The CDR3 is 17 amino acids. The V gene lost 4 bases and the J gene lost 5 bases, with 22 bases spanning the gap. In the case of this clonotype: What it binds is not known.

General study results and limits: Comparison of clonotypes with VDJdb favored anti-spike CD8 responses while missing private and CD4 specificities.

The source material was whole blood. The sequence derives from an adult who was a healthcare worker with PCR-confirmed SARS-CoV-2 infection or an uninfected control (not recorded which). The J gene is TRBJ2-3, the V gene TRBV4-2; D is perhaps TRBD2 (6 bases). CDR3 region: CASSPSRRLDSRDTQYF. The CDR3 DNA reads TGTGCCAGCAGCCCCTCGCGGCGACTAGATAGTAGAGATACGCAGTATTTT.